What follows is one T cell receptor beta chain and its context. Its antigen is as yet unknown. Libraries were prepared by immunoSEQ multiplex PCR; TCRdb keeps only in-frame clonotypes and omits some of them. This sample has roughly 100,000 clones, with roughly 91% found just once. This specimen comes from a study of PD-1 blockade in classical Hodgkin lymphoma. Study outcomes and limitations: Reports described newly diagnosed patients as having lower baseline TCR diversity than healthy donors. What drove the repertoire differences, possibly disease activity or prior therapy, has not been defined.

Time point specified: cycle 4 day 1 (C4D1), after six to seven weeks of nivolumab. Each and every patient relapsed after autologous stem cell transplantation, and patients got differing brentuximab vedotin exposure. The clonotype was recovered from a human donor with classical Hodgkin lymphoma. The material was peripheral blood mononuclear cells (PBMCs), obtained before the fourth cycle of nivolumab.

The CDR3 region is CASSSSSGSGYNEQFF. The CDR3 DNA reads as TGCGCCAGCAGCTCATCTAGCGGGAGCGGGTACAATGAGCAGTTCTTC. The chain couples TRBV5-1 to TRBJ2-1, with TRBD2 matching 10 bases. The V gene's germline CDR1 is SGHRS and CDR2 YFSETQ. Trimming cost V 3 bases and J 4 bases; bases outside gene matches: 7. The CDR3 sequence is 16 residues long.